The clone carrying this T cell receptor (beta chain) was counted only a few times. Its cognate antigen is unknown. Incorporated into the TCR beta cDNA libraries were unique molecular identifiers, which served to reduce PCR and sequencing biases. One entry per CDR3 protein, called by TCRdb with MiXCR from the PCR reads. The data contain 750,000 to 950,000 distinct CDR3 sequences, around 50% of them singletons. This sample is drawn from a study of post-analysis software for immune sequencing data. Notes on the study in general: In patients, TRBV5-6, TRBV5-1 and TRBV20-1 belonged to four or five TRBV segments found more frequently than in controls. Significantly lower normalized Chao1 diversity was found in patients with multiple sclerosis relative to controls.

V lost 0 bases, J lost 2 bases, and 11 bases lay in between. The CDR3 contains 14 residues. Germline V lookup: CDR1 DFQATT, CDR2 SNEGSKA (reference sequence). The sample consisted of blood. This TCR was recovered from a girl aged 5-17 years with multiple sclerosis. The chain recombines TRBV20-1 with TRBJ2-7, with D unclear. CDR3 sequence (DNA): TGCAGTGCTAGAGATCAGGTCGGAACCTACGAGCAGTACTTC. Protein sequence: CSARDQVGTYEQYF.